The 27 T cell receptor beta chains listed next were all sequenced from one sample in a study of blood T cell repertoires in COVID-19. Assay used: immunoSEQ multiplex PCR; TCRdb lists only in-frame clones, some missing. The table records some 110,000 clones, 82% of them present only once. Sequencing used peripheral blood. The receptors come from an older woman with acute or convalescent COVID-19.

The sample holds one count of this clone. This chain connects TRBV18 to TRBJ2-7; D is possibly TRBD1 (6 bases). With 0 bases removed from V and 2 bases from J, the gap between germline ends came to 11 bases. The CDR3 spans 15 residues. Germline values: CDR1 KGHSH, CDR2 LQKENI. The CDR3 bases are TGTGCCAGCTCACCACCAGCCGGGACACCCTACGAGCAGTACTTC. Amino acids: CASSPPAGTPYEQYF. The entire variable domain, with the rest obtained from reference TRBV18 and TRBJ2-7, is as follows: NAGVMQNPRHLVRRRGQEARLRCSPMKGHSHVYWYRQLPEEGLKFMVYLQKENIIDESGMPKERFSAEFPKEGPSILRIQQVVRGDSAAYFCASSPPAGTPYEQYFGPGTRLTVT.

This CDR3 is CASSGVGAGELFF. CDR3 DNA: TGTGCCAGCAGCGGAGTAGGGGCCGGGGAGCTGTTTTTT. The chain is built from TRBV7-6 and TRBJ2-2, with D maybe TRBD1 (5 bases). Trimming took off 5 bases at V and 6 bases at J, with 10 bases between the two ends. From germline, CDR1 is SGHVS and CDR2 FNYEAQ. CDR3 length: 13 residues.

The sample holds a few counts of this clone. The chain links TRBV6-5 to TRBJ1-2, with 11 bases that match TRBD1. The trim removed 0 bases at V and 7 bases at J, leaving 1 base unmatched. CDR3 length equals 14 residues. In germline, CDR1 is MNHEY, CDR2 SVGAGI. The CDR3 DNA sequence: TGTGCCAGCAGTTACTCTGGGACAGGGGGTGGCTACACCTTC. Amino acids: CASSYSGTGGGYTF.

The chain is built from TRBV6-5 and TRBJ1-5; D is uncertain. From germline, CDR1 is MNHEY and CDR2 SVGAGI. Trimming took 5 bases from V and 9 from J, leaving 14 bases between them. The CDR3 is made up of 13 amino acids. The CDR3 DNA reads as TGTGCCAGCAGTATCGACCGACTGGGGCCCCAGCATTTT. Amino acids: CASSIDRLGPQHF.

This clone occurred a few times. Its ends do not fully match the called genes, so a read error is possible. J is TRBJ2-2 and V is TRBV7-2, with 11 bases fitting TRBD2. Germline V CDR1 and CDR2: SGHTA, FQGNSA. The CDR3 has 15 amino acids. DNA for the CDR3: TGTGCCAGCAGTTTAGCGGGGGGGCTCACCGGGGAGCTGTTTTTT. Its translation is CASSLAGGLTGELFF. The variable domain in full, with the rest retrieved from reference TRBV7-2 and TRBJ2-2, is GAGVSQSPSNKVTEKGKDVELRCDPISGHTALYWYRQSLGQGLEFLIYFQGNSAPDKSGLPSDRFSAERTGGSVSTLTIQRTQQEDSAVYLCASSLAGGLTGELFFGEGSRLTVL.

This chain links TRBV6-5 with TRBJ1-2; 7 bases line up with TRBD1. Per germline, CDR1 MNHEY and CDR2 SVGAGI. The CDR3 covers 14 residues. The J segment lost 4 bases and the V segment lost 6 bases, leaving 8 bases of the junction unmatched. The CDR3 sequence is CASRGNRGSYGYTF. CDR3 DNA: TGTGCCAGCAGGGGGAACAGGGGTAGCTATGGCTACACCTTC.

The chain recombines TRBV3-1 (or the pseudogene TRBV3-2) with TRBJ1-6; TRBD1 is a possible D gene (5 bases). The CDR3 contains 15 residues. Germline values: CDR1 LGHDT, CDR2 YNNKEL (reference sequence). Trimming stripped 4 bases from V and 3 bases from J, with 10 bases between. CDR3 amino acids: CASSRRDFYNSPLHF. The CDR3 DNA reads as TGTGCCAGCAGCCGCAGGGATTTCTATAATTCACCCCTCCACTTT.

The CDR3 loop reads CASSRERGWETQYF. DNA for the CDR3: TGCGCCAGCAGCCGAGAGCGGGGGTGGGAGACCCAGTACTTC. The chain couples TRBV4-3 to TRBJ2-5; 8 bases fit TRBD2. The V gene end was trimmed by 4 bases and the J gene end by 5 bases; junction bases not matched to a gene: 6. This CDR3 contains 14 residues. Germline assignment: CDR1 LGHNA and CDR2 YSLEER.

This clone showed up just once. The genes are TRBV7-9 and TRBJ1-3; possibly TRBD1 for D (6 bases). This CDR3 comprises 15 residues. Germline lookup yields CDR1 SEHNR and CDR2 FQNEAQ (reference sequence). Trimming removed 3 bases from V and 4 bases from J, with 13 bases in between. This CDR3 reads CASSFYRESGNTIYF. As DNA, the CDR3 is TGTGCCAGCAGCTTTTACAGGGAATCCGGAAACACCATATATTTT.

V is TRBV19 and J is TRBJ1-5; D gene unclear. The V end was cut by 8 bases, the J end by 9 bases, with 5 bases between. The V gene's germline CDR1 is LNHDA and CDR2 SQIVND (reference sequence). The CDR3 is 9 amino acids. CDR3 region: CASGWPQHF. In nucleotides, the CDR3 is TGTGCCAGTGGCTGGCCCCAGCATTTT.

V usage is TRBV6-1 and J usage is TRBJ1-2, with D perhaps TRBD1 (5 bases). Germline V gene sequence: CDR1 MNHNS, CDR2 SASEGT. The V end lost 2 bases, the J end lost 9 bases, and 16 bases lay between the germline ends. The CDR3 has 14 residues. For the CDR3, the DNA is TGTGCCAGCAGTGAAAGTCGGACACTATTCCGCTACACCTTC. This codes for CASSESRTLFRYTF.

This clone showed up just once. The V gene is TRBV7-2, the J gene TRBJ2-3; TRBD1 matches at 8 bases. This CDR3 contains 15 residues. The trim removed 3 bases at V and 4 bases at J, leaving 6 bases unmatched. Germline lookup yields CDR1 SGHTA and CDR2 FQGNSA. The CDR3 loop reads CASSFSDRAPDTQYF. The CDR3 DNA reads TGTGCCAGCAGCTTCTCGGACAGGGCCCCAGATACGCAGTATTTT.

The chain uses TRBV5-1 and TRBJ2-2; TRBD1 might be the D (6 bases). CDR1 and CDR2 from the germline V gene are SGHRS and YFSETQ. Trimming took 4 bases from V and 5 from J, leaving 12 bases between them. The CDR3 extends over 14 amino acids. The CDR3, as DNA: TGCGCCAGCAGCCTAGACAGGTATACCGGGGAGCTGTTTTTT. This codes for CASSLDRYTGELFF.

The V call is TRBV4-3, the J call TRBJ1-2; 7 nucleotides line up with TRBD1. Germline trimming cut 3 bases from V and 4 bases from J; bases unmatched to any gene: 5. The CDR3 contains 14 residues. Per the germline V gene, CDR1 is LGHNA and CDR2 is YSLEER. The CDR3 DNA is TGCGCCAGCAGCCATAACAGGGGCACCTATGGCTACACCTTC. It is translated as CASSHNRGTYGYTF.

The V gene is TRBV5-6, the J gene TRBJ1-1, with a possible D match to TRBD1 (6 bases). The V gene's germline CDR1 is SGHDT and CDR2 YYEEEE. The CDR3 covers 14 residues. V was clipped by 0 bases and J by 5 bases, with 11 bases between them. CDR3 sequence: CASSLGGLGTEAFF. The CDR3 nucleotides are TGTGCCAGCAGCTTGGGGGGGCTGGGAACTGAAGCTTTCTTT.

The gene calls are TRBV7-2 and TRBJ2-2; TRBD2 might be the D (6 bases). The CDR3 covers 14 residues. Germline CDR1 SGHTA, CDR2 FQGNSA. With 4 bases removed from V and 8 bases from J, the gap between germline ends came to 14 bases. The CDR3 protein is CASSSPTRIGELFF. The CDR3 coding sequence is TGTGCCAGCAGCTCCCCGACTAGGATTGGGGAGCTGTTTTTT.

CDR3 sequence reads: CASSEGHNSNQPQHF. DNA of the CDR3: TGCGCCAGCAGCGAGGGACATAATAGCAATCAGCCCCAGCATTTT. The chain uses TRBV5-1 and TRBJ1-5, with TRBD1 as a possible D gene (6 bases). Trimming removed 4 bases at V and 0 bases at J, with 11 bases between. Germline CDR1 reads SGHRS; CDR2 reads YFSETQ. The CDR3 extends over 15 amino acids.

The chain has TRBV5-6 and TRBJ1-1, with unresolved D. Trimming stripped 0 bases from V and 5 bases from J, with 11 bases between. This CDR3 comprises 14 residues. Germline assignment: CDR1 SGHDT and CDR2 YYEEEE. DNA for the CDR3: TGTGCCAGCAGCTTGGCTGGAGGGCAAACTGAAGCTTTCTTT. Amino acids: CASSLAGGQTEAFF.

The chain carries TRBV11-3 and TRBJ2-2; unclear D gene. Looked up from germline, CDR1 is SGHNT and CDR2 is YENEEA. V was pared by 5 bases and J by 6 bases, with 13 bases between. CDR3 length: 14 residues. CDR3 coding DNA: TGTGCCAGCAGCCCTCGCCTGTCAGCCGGGGAGCTGTTTTTT. It codes for CASSPRLSAGELFF.

The V and J genes are TRBV5-1 and TRBJ2-3, with D perhaps matching TRBD2 (5 bases). V lost 0 bases and J lost 0, with 8 bases in between. This CDR3 has 15 residues. CDR1 and CDR2 from the germline V gene are SGHRS and YFSETQ. The DNA for the CDR3 is TGCGCCAGCAGCTTGGATACGGGGAGCACAGATACGCAGTATTTT. Its translation: CASSLDTGSTDTQYF.

The chain has TRBV6-1 and TRBJ1-1, with D perhaps matching TRBD1 (5 bases). The CDR3 length is 18 residues. The germline V gene has CDR1 MNHNS and CDR2 SASEGT. Trimming left V 2 bases short and J 3 bases short, with 22 bases between. CDR3 amino acids: CASSEPWITGVRHTEAFF. The CDR3 bases are TGTGCCAGCAGTGAACCGTGGATTACAGGAGTTCGTCACACTGAAGCTTTCTTT.

This clone has only one observation. The rearrangement uses TRBV6-2 or TRBV6-3 and TRBJ2-1, with 11 bases that match TRBD2. CDR1 MNHEY and CDR2 SVGEGT come from the germline V gene. The CDR3 extends over 19 amino acids. J was trimmed by 8 bases and V by 5 bases; bases with no gene match: 20. CDR3 coding DNA: TGTGCCAGCAGTACGCCCGCTAAGGGGCTAGCGGGGGGCCCCGATGAGCAGTTCTTC. Residues: CASSTPAKGLAGGPDEQFF.

There are a few counts of this clone. V usage is TRBV29-1 and J usage is TRBJ1-4; D gene uncertain. Germline V gives CDR1 SQVTM, CDR2 ANQGSEA. The CDR3 is 13 amino acids. In nucleotides, the CDR3 is TGCAGTATCGGAAGCGCAACTAATGAAAAACTGTTTTTT. As protein: CSIGSATNEKLFF.

V gene TRBV30 combines with J gene TRBJ1-6; D possibly corresponds to TRBD1 (5 bases). V was trimmed by 0 bases and J by 5 bases, leaving 11 bases between them. The germline CDR1 and CDR2 sequences are GTSNPN and SVGIG (reference sequence). CDR3 length: 15 amino acids. The CDR3 DNA follows: TGTGCCTGGAGTGTAGCGGGACGGGATAATTCACCCCTCCACTTT. Its translation is CAWSVAGRDNSPLHF. Filled out from reference TRBV30 and TRBJ1-6, the complete variable domain reads SQTIHQWPATLVQPVGSPLSLECTVEGTSNPNLYWYRQAAGRGLQLLFYSVGIGQISSEVPQNLSASRPQDRQFILSSKKLLLSDSGFYLCAWSVAGRDNSPLHFGNGTRLTVT.

This chain links TRBV18 with TRBJ2-7; 8 positions match TRBD1. This CDR3 contains 13 residues. Germline V gene sequence: CDR1 KGHSH, CDR2 LQKENI. V lost 3 bases and J lost 2; bases outside the gene matches: 0. The CDR3: CASSPTGAYEQYV. Here the CDR3 DNA reads TGTGCCAGCTCACCGACAGGGGCCTACGAGCAGTACGTC.

The gene calls are TRBV18 and TRBJ2-1, with 10 bases that match TRBD1. The CDR3 is 17 residues long. The germline V gene has CDR1 KGHSH and CDR2 LQKENI. V lost 5 bases to trimming and J lost 5 bases; unmatched junction nucleotides: 12. The CDR3 DNA sequence: TGTGCCAGCTCAAGCCCTTTTGGGACAGGGGTTAACAATGAGCAGTTCTTC. Encoded protein: CASSSPFGTGVNNEQFF.

The chain joins TRBV5-1 to TRBJ2-1; 8 bases match TRBD2. The CDR3 contains 17 residues. Germline trimming cut 0 bases from V and 0 bases from J; bases unmatched to any gene: 5. From germline, CDR1 is SGHRS and CDR2 YFSETQ. CDR3 coding DNA: TGCGCCAGCAGCTTGGCCGACAGCGGGGGCTCCTACAATGAGCAGTTCTTC. It is translated as CASSLADSGGSYNEQFF.